These T cell receptor beta chains were read from a single sample in a study of blood T cell repertoires in COVID-19. Using immunoSEQ multiplex PCR, the repertoire was profiled, and TCRdb retains in-frame clones only, with some absent. The table lists 250,000 or so clones, 70% to 80% of them singletons. Sequenced input: peripheral blood. Receptor source: an elderly woman with acute or convalescent COVID-19. Each CDR3 is given with its conserved first and last residue. Each record gives: CDR3 length, J gene, D gene, clone size, V gene, CDR3 DNA, CDR3 protein. The D gene is left open where the match is weak. Some rows have no size entry. The others give once, few or many, or a class for an expanded clone.

>14|TRBJ1-1|-|-|TRBV6-5
TGTGCCAGCGGGAGGGCAGGTCTGAACACTGAAGCTTTCTTT
CASGRAGLNTEAFF
>13|TRBJ2-2|-|-|TRBV12-3/TRBV12-4
TGTGCCAGCAGTTTCGCGGGGTTCGGGGAGCTGTTTTTT
CASSFAGFGELFF
>15|TRBJ1-2|-|once|TRBV5-1
TGCGCCAGCAGGAAGGTGGACGGGACAATCTATGGCTACACCTTC
CASRKVDGTIYGYTF
>17|TRBJ2-3|TRBD1|-|TRBV19
TGTGCCAGTAGTATCCTACCCCGGACAGGGGGCTCAGATACGCAGTATTTT
CASSILPRTGGSDTQYF
>14|TRBJ1-3|TRBD1|-|TRBV5-1
TGCGCCAGCAGCTTGACAGGGGATGGAAACACCATATATTTT
CASSLTGDGNTIYF
>17|TRBJ2-6|-|-|TRBV3-1/TRBV3-2
TGTGCCAGCAGCCCAAGGGGGAGCACCTCTGGGGCCAACGTCCTGACTTTC
CASSPRGSTSGANVLTF
>11|TRBJ2-1|-|-|TRBV4-1
TGCGCCAGCAGCCAAGCATCTGAGCAGTTCTTC
CASSQASEQFF
>21|TRBJ1-5|-|-|TRBV19
TGTGCCAGTAGTATGTTGTTGGGGGCACGGCCTTCGACAGATAGCAATCAGCCCCAGCATTTT
CASSMLLGARPSTDSNQPQHF
>13|TRBJ2-3|TRBD2|-|TRBV29-1
TGCAGCGTTGTTCAGCGGGAGGGTCTTACGCAGTATTTT
CSVVQREGLTQYF
>14|TRBJ2-1|TRBD2|-|TRBV27
TGTGCCAGCAGTTTCGGACTAGCTATCAATGAGCAGTTCTTC
CASSFGLAINEQFF
>15|TRBJ2-5|-|once|TRBV4-3
TGCGCCAGCAGCCAAGTGTATACAGGGAGAGAGACCCAGTACTTC
CASSQVYTGRETQYF
>14|TRBJ2-7|TRBD2|-|TRBV2
TGTGCCAGCAGTGTGACGGGGGGTATCTACGAGCAGTACTTC
CASSVTGGIYEQYF
>13|TRBJ1-5|-|few|TRBV12-3/TRBV12-4
TGTGCCAGCAGTTTATACAGGGATCAGCCCCAGCATTTT
CASSLYRDQPQHF
>15|TRBJ2-2|TRBD2|few|TRBV9
TGTGCCAGCAGCCCCTTGGAGCGGGGGTTCGGGGAGCTGTTTTTT
CASSPLERGFGELFF
>15|TRBJ1-2|-|-|TRBV6-5
TGTGCCAGCAGTTACACCAAGACAGGAGCACGGGGCTACACCTTC
CASSYTKTGARGYTF
>12|TRBJ2-7|-|-|TRBV6-5
TGTGCCACCTCAGAGGGCCCCTACGAGCAGTACTTC
CATSEGPYEQYF
>16|TRBJ2-7|-|few|TRBV5-1
TGCGCCAGCAGCATACTCCCAGGACAGACCTCCTACGAGCAGTACTTC
CASSILPGQTSYEQYF
>18|TRBJ1-2|TRBD1|-|TRBV4-1
TGCGCCAGCAGCCAAGAGGTGGGGACAGGAGCCACGGGCTATGGCTACACCTTC
CASSQEVGTGATGYGYTF
>16|TRBJ1-1|-|-|TRBV5-1
TGCGCCAGCAGCTTCCAGGGGTCCCTTATGAACACTGAAGCTTTCTTT
CASSFQGSLMNTEAFF
>14|TRBJ2-2|-|-|TRBV4-3
TGCGCCAGCAGCCAAGACCAGGGTTTGGGGGAGCTGTTTTTT
CASSQDQGLGELFF
>12|TRBJ1-2|-|-|TRBV12-3/TRBV12-4
TGTGCCAGCAGTTTAAGGGGCCGGGGCTACACCTTC
CASSLRGRGYTF
>14|TRBJ1-6|-|-|TRBV6-6
TGTGCCAGCAGTGCTCAGGGGCATAATTCACCCCTCCACTTT
CASSAQGHNSPLHF
>12|TRBJ1-1|-|-|TRBV7-2
TGTGCCAGCAGCACTGGACGGAGGGAAGCTTTCTTT
CASSTGRREAFF
>18|TRBJ2-1|TRBD2|-|TRBV23-1
TGCGCCAGCAGTCTCCCCCCGACTAGCGGGAGCTCCTACAATGAGCAGTTCTTC
CASSLPPTSGSSYNEQFF
>15|TRBJ2-7|TRBD1|-|TRBV5-4
TGTGCCAGCAGCTTTGGGACAGGGAGGGATTCCGAGCAGTACTTC
CASSFGTGRDSEQYF
>13|TRBJ1-2|-|-|TRBV4-1
TGCGCCAGCAGCCAAGCTGACAGGAACGGCTACACCTTC
CASSQADRNGYTF
>14|TRBJ1-2|-|few|TRBV3-1/TRBV3-2
TGTGCCAGCAGCCAAGAAAACAGGGTCTATGGCTACACCTTC
CASSQENRVYGYTF
>13|TRBJ2-5|-|-|TRBV5-4
TGTGCCAGCAGCTTGGACAGGAAAGAGACCCAGTACTTC
CASSLDRKETQYF
>18|TRBJ2-3|TRBD2|-|TRBV27
TGTGCCAGCAGACCCCGACTAGCGGGATTTTCTAGCACAGATACGCAGTATTTT
CASRPRLAGFSSTDTQYF
>16|TRBJ2-5|TRBD2|-|TRBV9
TGTGCCAGCAGCGTCATGGCTAGCGGGCGACAAGAGACCCAGTACTTC
CASSVMASGRQETQYF
>16|TRBJ1-2|-|-|TRBV12-5
TGTGCTAGTGTTGGAGGGGGGGCCTCGGACGGCTATGGCTACACCTTC
CASVGGGASDGYGYTF
>15|TRBJ1-5|TRBD1|-|TRBV19
TGTGCCAGTAGTCTACGACAGGGGGTCAATCAGCCCCAGCATTTT
CASSLRQGVNQPQHF
>15|TRBJ2-7|TRBD2|-|TRBV7-2
TGTGCCAGCAGCTCCGGACTAGCCGCCCTCTACGAGCAGTACTTC
CASSSGLAALYEQYF
>14|TRBJ1-2|TRBD1|-|TRBV3-1/TRBV3-2
TGTGCCAGCAGCCAAGGAAGCAGGGGGATTGGCTACACCTTC
CASSQGSRGIGYTF
>16|TRBJ1-1|TRBD1|-|TRBV18
TGTGCCAGCTCACCCAGCAGACAGGGGGGGAACACTGAAGCTTTCTTT
CASSPSRQGGNTEAFF
>15|TRBJ1-2|TRBD1|few|TRBV19
TGTGCCAGTAACCGAGGACAGGGGGCAAGCTATGGCTACACCTTC
CASNRGQGASYGYTF
>12|TRBJ1-1|-|few|TRBV20-1
TGCAGTGCTAGTTTACAGAACACTGAAGCTTTCTTT
CSASLQNTEAFF
>14|TRBJ1-2|TRBD1|few|TRBV4-3
TGCGCCAGCAGCCAGGACAGGGACAACTATGGCTACACCTTC
CASSQDRDNYGYTF
>13|TRBJ1-6|-|-|TRBV12-3/TRBV12-4
TGTGCCAGCAGTATGCAGGCTAATTCACCCCTCCACTTT
CASSMQANSPLHF
>16|TRBJ1-1|-|-|TRBV6-5
TGTGCCAGCAGTTACTCGGGCCAGGGAACGAACACTGAAGCTTTCTTT
CASSYSGQGTNTEAFF
>15|TRBJ2-7|-|-|TRBV5-4
TGTGCCAGCAGCCCCCGGGCCCCAGCGGTCTACGAGCAGTACTTC
CASSPRAPAVYEQYF
>15|TRBJ2-1|TRBD1|-|TRBV7-2
TGTGCCAGCAGCCCCCAGGGACAGCCTGGGGATGAGCAGTTCTTC
CASSPQGQPGDEQFF